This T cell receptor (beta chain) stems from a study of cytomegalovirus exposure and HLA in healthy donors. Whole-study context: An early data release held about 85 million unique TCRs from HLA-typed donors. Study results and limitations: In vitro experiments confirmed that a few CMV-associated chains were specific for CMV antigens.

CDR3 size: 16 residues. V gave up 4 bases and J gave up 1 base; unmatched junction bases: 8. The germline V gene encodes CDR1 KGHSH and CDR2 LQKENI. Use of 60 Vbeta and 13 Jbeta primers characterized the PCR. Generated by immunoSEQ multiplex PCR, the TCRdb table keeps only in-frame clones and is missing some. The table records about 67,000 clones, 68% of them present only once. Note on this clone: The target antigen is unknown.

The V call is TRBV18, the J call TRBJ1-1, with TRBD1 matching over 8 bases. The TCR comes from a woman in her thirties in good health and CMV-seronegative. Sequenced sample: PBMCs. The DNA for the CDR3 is TGTGCCAGCTCACGCGACAGGGGTCCCTCGAACACTGAAGCTTTCTTT. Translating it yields CASSRDRGPSNTEAFF.